The clone carrying this T cell receptor (beta chain) counts as medium-sized by frequency. Its cognate antigen is unknown. Each sample's input was 250 ng genomic DNA, 38,000 or so genome equivalents. These data come from a study of T cell clusters in autoimmune cytopenias. The overall study: The median distinct TRB clonotype count was about 2,400 per sample, from a median roughly 51,000 reads.

Germline V gene data show CDR1 as LNHDA and CDR2 as SQIVND (reference sequence). The CDR3 consists of 15 residues. Multiplex touch-down PCR amplified TRB using TRB-A and TRB-B pools in one tube. TCRdb derives one entry per CDR3 protein from the multiplex PCR reads, leaving out DNA. This table lists 5,800 or so distinct CDR3 sequences. Overall study findings and caveats: TRB repertoire shifts in secondary cytopenia and chronic lymphocytic leukemia mostly reflected lymphoma, not autoimmunity. Healthy donors had about 2.8-fold more exclusive TRB clusters than active autoimmune hepatitis patients. No experiment has yet validated the function of the T cell clusters defined in silico.

Material: peripheral blood. The sequence was obtained from a human donor with an autoimmune cytopenia or autoimmune hepatitis (not recorded which). The V and J genes are TRBV19 and TRBJ1-1. The CDR3 region is CASSIVDGRWDEAFF. Full variable domain (outside the CDR3, taken from reference TRBV19 and TRBJ1-1): DGGITQSPKYLFRKEGQNVTLSCEQNLNHDAMYWYRQDPGQGLRLIYYSQIVNDFQKGDIAEGYSVSREKKESFPLTVTSAQKNPTAFYLCASSIVDGRWDEAFFGQGTRLTVV.